The 25 T cell receptor beta chains in this list originate from one sample, sequenced in a study of cytomegalovirus exposure and HLA in healthy donors. Amplification used 60 Vbeta primers and 13 Jbeta primers. TCRdb keeps only in-frame clones here, not all; method: immunoSEQ multiplex PCR. Among under 110,000 clones listed, roughly two thirds were seen once. What was sequenced was PBMCs. These receptor sequences come from a female donor in good health and CMV-seronegative.

The V gene is TRBV19, the J gene TRBJ1-1; D not resolved. Trimming cost V 3 bases and J 5 bases, with 16 bases left between them. The CDR3 contains 15 residues. The V gene's germline CDR1 is LNHDA and CDR2 SQIVND (reference sequence). The CDR3 spells CASSILLVGGTEAFF. Here the CDR3 DNA reads TGTGCCAGTAGTATCCTCCTAGTGGGAGGAACTGAAGCTTTCTTT.

This clone was seen more than once but under ten times. The V gene is TRBV6-5, the J gene TRBJ2-7; 8 positions match TRBD1. The V and J ends lost 4 bases and 4 bases, in that order; junction bases with no gene match: 9. This CDR3 has 15 residues. Germline CDR1 reads MNHEY; CDR2 reads SVGAGI. Here the CDR3 DNA reads TGTGCCAGCAGTTCCCCAGGGGGCGCAGGATACGAGCAGTACTTC. This translates into CASSSPGGAGYEQYF.

This clone was recorded a few times. CDR3 region: CAWERGLGDTQYF. The CDR3 region has the DNA TGTGCCTGGGAAAGGGGGCTGGGAGATACGCAGTATTTT. V is TRBV30 and J is TRBJ2-3, with 7 positions matching TRBD1. CDR1 is GTSNPN, CDR2 SVGIG, per germline (reference sequence). With V trimmed by 5 bases and J by 5 bases, 7 bases remained unmatched. The CDR3 covers 13 residues.

This rearrangement joins TRBV5-1 to TRBJ2-7, with TRBD2 identical over 13 bases. V was clipped by 0 bases and J by 0 bases; unmatched bases: 6. The CDR3 has 18 residues. Germline CDR1 SGHRS, CDR2 YFSETQ. The chain's CDR3 is CASSLGTSGRSSSYEQYF. Here the CDR3 DNA reads TGCGCCAGCAGCTTGGGGACTAGCGGGAGATCTAGCTCCTACGAGCAGTACTTC.

The gene calls are TRBV6-1 and TRBJ1-5; D remains ambiguous. Germline CDR1 MNHNS, CDR2 SASEGT. The CDR3 extends over 13 amino acids. Trimming took off 2 bases at V and 6 bases at J, with 8 bases between the two ends. Written as DNA, the CDR3 is TGTGCCAGCAGTGAATTCCCGGGTCAGCCCCAGCATTTT. Translation: CASSEFPGQPQHF.

The CDR3 loop reads CAISESRNEQFF. DNA for the CDR3: TGTGCCATCAGTGAGTCGAGGAATGAGCAGTTCTTC. This chain joins TRBV10-3 and TRBJ2-1, with D unresolved. This CDR3 has 12 residues. Germline CDR1 and CDR2: ENHRY and SYGVKD. The germline V and J ends were trimmed by 0 bases and 7 bases, with 4 bases remaining between them.

This clone has just a few counts. The chain employs TRBV7-7 and TRBJ2-5; 11 positions match TRBD2. The germline CDR1 and CDR2 sequences are SSHAT and FNYEAQ (reference sequence). The CDR3 spans 15 residues. V trimming: 1 base; J trimming: 4 bases; junction bases outside the gene matches: 2. The CDR3 reads CASSLGLAGGETQYF. The CDR3 coding sequence is TGTGCCAGCAGCTTAGGTCTAGCGGGAGGAGAGACCCAGTACTTC.

The J gene is TRBJ1-5, the V gene TRBV5-1; tentatively, D is TRBD1 (6 bases). The CDR3 contains 15 residues. Germline CDR1 reads SGHRS; CDR2 reads YFSETQ. V was shortened by 0 bases and J by 6 bases, with 13 bases between the two germline ends. The CDR3 protein is CASSLEGGHGQPQHF. The DNA of the CDR3 is TGCGCCAGCAGCTTGGAGGGGGGGCACGGTCAGCCCCAGCATTTT.

Only a few counts were recorded for this clone. The chain joins TRBV28 to TRBJ1-4; 7 bases are shared with TRBD1. The CDR3 has 14 residues. The junction had 5 bases not matched to a gene; V was cut back by 6 bases and J by 4 bases. Germline V gives CDR1 MDHEN, CDR2 SYDVKM. The CDR3 loop is CASSSGQNNEKLFF. The CDR3 region has the DNA TGTGCCAGCAGCTCGGGACAGAATAATGAAAAACTGTTTTTT.

This sequence joins TRBV2 and TRBJ2-1; 14 bases map to TRBD2. V trimming: 11 bases; J trimming: 10 bases; junction bases outside the gene matches: 13. This CDR3 comprises 15 residues. The germline V gene has CDR1 SNHLY and CDR2 FYNNEI. CDR3 nucleotides: TGTGCCGGCCAGGCCGGGACTAGCGGGAGTGGAGAGCAGTTCTTC. Translation: CAGQAGTSGSGEQFF.

In this sample, this clone turned up a few times. V and J are TRBV7-8 and TRBJ2-1; possibly TRBD1 for D (5 bases). The CDR3 length is 13 residues. Deletions cut 5 bases from V and 7 bases from J, with 12 bases between. In germline, CDR1 is SGHVS, CDR2 FQNEAQ. The CDR3 DNA sequence: TGTGCCAGCAGCCCCCAACAGGTAAATGAGCAGTTCTTC. It encodes CASSPQQVNEQFF.

The chain employs TRBV15 and TRBJ2-3; 9 nucleotides match TRBD2. Germline V gene lookup returns CDR1 LNHNV and CDR2 YYDKDF (reference sequence). This CDR3 is 18 amino acids long. V shed 4 bases, J shed 7 bases, and the junction held 18 bases outside the gene matches. In DNA, the CDR3 is TGTGCCACCAGCATGGACCTCCTACTAGCGGGCAATGATAATACGCAGTATTTT. Translated, it gives CATSMDLLLAGNDNTQYF. Full variable domain (missing parts from reference TRBV15 and TRBJ2-3): DAMVIQNPRYQVTQFGKPVTLSCSQTLNHNVMYWYQQKSSQAPKLLFHYYDKDFNNEADTPDNFQSRRPNTSFCFLDIRSPGLGDTAMYLCATSMDLLLAGNDNTQYFGPGTRLTVL.

Only a few counts were recorded for this clone. The V gene is TRBV9, the J gene TRBJ1-1; D is unclear. Germline CDR1 is SGDLS and CDR2 is YYNGEE. The CDR3 is made up of 13 amino acids. With 3 bases removed from V and 0 bases from J, the gap between germline ends came to 6 bases. The CDR3 loop reads CASSALLNTEAFF. The CDR3 nucleotides read TGTGCCAGCAGCGCCCTGTTGAACACTGAAGCTTTCTTT.

The chain has TRBV21-1 and TRBJ2-7; no DNA check was done on the table's D call, TRBD1. TRBV21-1 is recorded as a pseudogene. The CDR3 contains 15 residues. The CDR3 protein is CASSSRTGGYYEQYF. Here the CDR3 DNA reads TGTGCCAGCAGCTCCCGGACAGGGGGATATTACGAGCAGTACTTC.

This chain uses TRBV28 with TRBJ2-3, with D unresolved. Germline V gives CDR1 MDHEN, CDR2 SYDVKM. The CDR3 length is 11 residues. The ends were cut back, 5 bases at V and 8 bases at J, with 8 bases in the middle. The CDR3 DNA sequence: TGTGCCAGCAGTGAGGCTGGTACGCAGTATTTT. Its translation is CASSEAGTQYF.

The chain combines TRBV18 with TRBJ2-7; TRBD1 might be the D (7 bases). V shed 6 bases and J shed 7 bases, with 19 bases lying between them. The CDR3 consists of 14 residues. Germline CDR1 reads KGHSH; CDR2 reads LQKENI. The CDR3, as DNA: TGTGCCAGCTCCCCGAGGGGGCGGGAAGGTGAGCAGTACTTC. This codes for CASSPRGREGEQYF.

The chain uses TRBV5-1 and TRBJ1-3, with a possible D match to TRBD1 (6 bases). This CDR3 is built from 13 residues. CDR1 is SGHRS and CDR2 is YFSETQ in the germline V gene. The V and J ends lost 4 bases and 3 bases respectively, with 8 bases between them. The CDR3 DNA reads TGCGCCAGCAGCCGGGACAATGGAAACACCATATATTTT. Translation: CASSRDNGNTIYF.

The chain joins TRBV21-1 to TRBJ2-3; the table's D call of TRBD2 was not tested on the DNA. TRBV21-1 is termed a pseudogene. The CDR3 totals 13 residues. The DNA for the CDR3 is TGTGCCAGCAGCGGACTGACCCCAGATACGCAGTATTTT. Its protein product is CASSGLTPDTQYF.

This rearrangement joins TRBV5-1 to TRBJ2-7; TRBD2 might be the D (6 bases). In germline, CDR1 is SGHRS, CDR2 YFSETQ. The CDR3 is 14 residues long. The germline V and J ends were trimmed by 3 bases and 8 bases, with 18 bases remaining between them. The CDR3: CASSSGTLIQQQYF. DNA for the CDR3: TGCGCCAGCAGCTCCGGGACTCTCATACAACAGCAGTACTTC.

This clone was counted only a few times. CDR3 DNA sequence: TGTGCCAGCCCAAAGCGGGGGAATACGCAGTATTTT. Amino acids: CASPKRGNTQYF. This rearrangement joins TRBV2 to TRBJ2-3, with 8 bases matching TRBD2. The V gene end was trimmed by 8 bases and the J gene end by 7 bases; junction bases not matched to a gene: 5. Germline values: CDR1 SNHLY, CDR2 FYNNEI. The CDR3 is 12 amino acids.

This clone showed up just a few times. V usage is TRBV7-9 and J usage is TRBJ2-5; 9 bases are a match to TRBD2. V lost 6 bases and J lost 5; bases outside the gene matches: 16. Germline CDR1 and CDR2: SEHNR and FQNEAQ (reference sequence). There are 17 residues in the CDR3. As DNA, the CDR3 is TGTGCCAGCAGGCCCACAGGGCGGGAGGGCCCTACGGAGACCCAGTACTTC. Protein product: CASRPTGREGPTETQYF.

This clone has only a few counts. The rearrangement joins TRBV10-3 to TRBJ1-1; D is uncertain. CDR1 is ENHRY, CDR2 SYGVKD, per germline. This CDR3 spans 12 amino acids. The V and J ends lost 9 bases and 1 base respectively, with 9 bases between them. The CDR3 loop reads CAISTRNTEAFF. The CDR3 region has the DNA TGTGCCATATCCACGAGGAACACTGAAGCTTTCTTT.

The chain employs TRBV27 and TRBJ1-2, with a tentative D call TRBD1 (5 bases). V was cut by 7 bases and J by 4 bases, with 19 bases left in between. CDR1 and CDR2 from the germline V gene are MNHEY and SMNVEV (reference sequence). The CDR3 runs 15 residues. The CDR3 is CASTPTGEMVYGYTF. In DNA form, the CDR3 reads TGTGCCAGCACCCCAACAGGAGAAATGGTCTATGGCTACACCTTC.

This clone occurred a few times. The rearrangement uses TRBV4-1 and TRBJ2-3; D unresolved. Trimming took off 3 bases at V and 6 bases at J, with 16 bases between the two ends. The CDR3 covers 15 residues. CDR1 is MGHRA and CDR2 is YSYEKL in the germline V gene. CDR3 region: CASSQKVERADTQYF. The DNA for the CDR3 is TGCGCCAGCAGCCAGAAGGTGGAAAGAGCGGATACGCAGTATTTT.

There are a few counts of this clone. A junction end diverges from the germline sequence, so it may reflect a read error. The V and J genes are TRBV7-7 and TRBJ1-3; perhaps TRBD1 as D (5 bases). The germline V gene has CDR1 SSHAT and CDR2 FNYEAQ (reference sequence). The CDR3 spans 20 residues. The CDR3 DNA sequence: TGTGCTAGCAGCTTAGCCGGAGGGGCCCTGGAACTTTTCCCTGGAAACACCATATATTTT. Encoded protein: CASSLAGGALELFPGNTIYF.